The clone carrying this T cell receptor beta chain was seen only a few times. Its specificity is unknown. The data stem from a study of T cells after yellow fever vaccination. In the study overall: The SMART-Seq v4 Ultra Low Input method served to prepare the low-cell-number fractions. General study points: There was a small share of clonotypes that showed up in both the CD4 and CD8 compartments. At around 95% for CD4 and around 91% for CD8, most primary-vaccination clones showed up again after the booster.

UMIs were added to TCR cDNA along with a universal primer site when it was made by 5'RACE template switching. TCRdb redid the calling of the 5' RACE reads with MiXCR, one entry per CDR3 protein. This table holds hundreds of thousands of distinct CDR3 sequences, approximately 13% found once. The CDR3 extends over 16 amino acids. CDR1 is ENHRY and CDR2 is SYGVKD in the germline V gene. Trimming stripped 2 bases from V and 5 bases from J, with 18 bases between. The chain carries TRBV10-3 and TRBJ1-2, with a possible D match to TRBD1 (5 bases). The TCR was taken from a man aged 30-40 years who received the YFV17D yellow fever vaccine. The specimen comprised PBMCs, sampled on the day of the yellow fever booster vaccination. CDR3 loop: CAISERLRDLLYGYTF. The CDR3 DNA reads TGTGCCATCAGTGAGCGCCTAAGGGACCTTTTATATGGCTACACCTTC.